Listed below are T cell receptor beta chains from one sample, sequenced in a study of blood T cell repertoires in COVID-19. Sequenced by immunoSEQ multiplex PCR; TCRdb stores in-frame clones only, minus some. The sample holds around 250,000 clones, nearly 85% seen once. The sample taken for sequencing was peripheral blood. The receptors were sampled from a human donor in a cohort sampled during active COVID-19. Both conserved end residues are part of each CDR3. Each record gives: J gene, clone size, D gene, V gene, CDR3 protein, CDR3 DNA. D genes are given only for firm matches. The listing skips clone size in some rows; elsewhere it reads once, few, many or a size class.

>TRBJ2-7|NA|TRBD1|TRBV15
CATSRDAGQVSYEQYF
TGTGCCACCAGCAGAGACGCCGGACAGGTCTCCTACGAGCAGTACTTC
>TRBJ2-2|NA|TRBD2|TRBV25-1
CASSGTSGGTGELFF
TGTGCCAGCAGTGGGACTAGCGGGGGAACCGGGGAGCTGTTTTTT
>TRBJ2-3|NA|TRBD2|TRBV7-2
CASSSSGGQVRTDTQYF
TGTGCCAGCAGCTCGTCGGGGGGGCAAGTTCGCACAGATACGCAGTATTTT
>TRBJ1-4|NA|NA|TRBV9
CASSVNRYWGEGARQEREKLFF
TGTGCCAGCAGCGTAAATCGCTATTGGGGGGAGGGCGCAAGACAGGAGAGGGAGAAACTGTTTTTT
>TRBJ2-2|NA|TRBD1|TRBV6-5
CASRPGQYTGELFF
TGTGCCAGCAGACCGGGACAGTACACCGGGGAGCTGTTTTTT
>TRBJ2-7|NA|TRBD2|TRBV5-1
CASTGGRSYEQYF
TGCGCCAGCACGGGCGGGAGGTCATACGAGCAGTACTTC
>TRBJ1-2|NA|NA|TRBV18
CASSPSENYGYTF
TGTGCCAGCTCACCGTCGGAGAACTATGGCTACACCTTC
>TRBJ2-3|NA|TRBD2|TRBV27
CASSFGLAGDTQYF
TGTGCCAGCAGTTTTGGACTAGCGGGAGATACGCAGTATTTT
>TRBJ1-1|NA|NA|TRBV19
CASSRGLLTEAFF
TGTGCCAGTAGTCGAGGCCTTCTCACTGAAGCTTTCTTT
>TRBJ1-2|NA|NA|TRBV6-5
CASRGEGRGYTF
TGTGCCAGCAGGGGGGAGGGACGGGGCTACACCTTC
>TRBJ2-2|NA|TRBD2|TRBV6-1
CASSGLAGVYTGELFF
TGTGCCAGCAGTGGGCTAGCGGGAGTCTACACCGGGGAGCTGTTTTTT
>TRBJ2-3|few|TRBD1|TRBV5-1
CASSQQGATDTQYF
TGCGCCAGCAGCCAACAGGGGGCTACAGATACGCAGTATTTT
>TRBJ2-1|NA|TRBD2|TRBV5-8
CASLRLAGYNEQFF
TGTGCCAGCTTAAGACTAGCGGGATACAATGAGCAGTTCTTC
>TRBJ2-5|NA|NA|TRBV6-2/TRBV6-3
CASSRTDWSGTQYF
TGTGCCAGCAGCAGGACAGATTGGTCTGGGACCCAGTACTTC
>TRBJ2-1|NA|TRBD1|TRBV7-3
CASSLDQGAPNEQFF
TGTGCCAGCAGCTTAGACCAGGGGGCCCCGAATGAGCAGTTCTTC
>TRBJ2-5|NA|TRBD1|TRBV10-1
CASSDGTAPQETQYF
TGCGCCAGCAGTGACGGGACAGCGCCACAAGAGACCCAGTACTTC
>TRBJ2-2|NA|NA|TRBV27
CASSFIRGVGTGELFF
TGTGCCAGCAGTTTTATCAGGGGTGTCGGCACCGGGGAGCTGTTTTTT
>TRBJ2-3|NA|NA|TRBV24-1
CATSDSPGYTQYF
TGTGCCACCAGTGATTCTCCGGGTTATACGCAGTATTTT
>TRBJ1-2|NA|NA|TRBV19
CASSLSGIRPSTYGYTF
TGTGCCAGTAGTCTATCAGGGATTAGGCCCTCTACCTATGGCTACACCTTC
>TRBJ2-5|NA|NA|TRBV12-3/TRBV12-4
CASSRTKETQYF
TGTGCCAGCAGTAGGACTAAAGAGACCCAGTACTTC
>TRBJ2-1|once|TRBD2|TRBV7-2
CASSPQLAGGQAGFF
TGTGCCAGCAGCCCCCAACTAGCGGGGGGACAGGCAGGGTTCTTC
>TRBJ1-1|few|NA|TRBV18
CASSPDTVEAFF
TGTGCCAGCTCACCAGACACAGTTGAAGCTTTCTTT
>TRBJ2-1|NA|NA|TRBV9
CASSVAIDGEQFF
TGTGCCAGCAGCGTAGCTATAGATGGTGAGCAGTTCTTC
>TRBJ1-2|NA|TRBD1|TRBV18
CASSPVGTANYGYTF
TGTGCCAGCTCACCGGTTGGGACAGCTAACTATGGCTACACCTTC
>TRBJ2-7|NA|TRBD2|TRBV5-1
CASSLWSGGRLAGGYYEQYF
TGCGCCAGCAGCCTATGGAGTGGCGGTAGGCTAGCGGGAGGTTACTACGAGCAGTACTTC